This TCR beta chain stems from a study of T cell repertoires in cytomegalovirus infection. Study-level findings and limits: Summed frequency of shared TCR beta families picked out CMV carriers who also had the relevant HLA. Clonotypes of TCR beta that were HLA-C-restricted and CMV-specific dominated the ex vivo response.

The CDR3 runs to 11 residues. Trimming cost V 7 bases and J 3 bases, with 4 bases left between them. Germline CDR1 is SNHLY and CDR2 is FYNNEI. A single record per CDR3 protein comes from TCRdb applying MiXCR to the reads. The sample carries about 770,000 distinct CDR3 sequences, approximately 32% recorded once. This clonotype was picked up a small number of times. Its target is not known. This receptor was identified in a human donor in good health (CMV status not recorded). Some clones in this sample may be carry-over from other donors' samples. This rearrangement joins TRBV2 to TRBJ1-3; no reliable D call. The source material was cultured CD8+ T cells from PBMCs, sampled from culture after CMV antigen stimulation. The CDR3 region is CASNDGNTIYF. In nucleotides, the CDR3 is TGTGCCAGCAACGATGGAAACACCATATATTTT.